Sequencing of this T cell receptor beta chain was carried out in a study of lymphopenia after photon versus proton radiotherapy. Study results and caveats: A bigger post-nadir fall in TCR diversity correlated inversely with survival time in deceased patients. Authors raise, but do not show, better survival with proton therapy. Proton therapy kept repertoires fairly stable, unlike photons, which gained effector/memory cells. After lymphocyte nadir, photon-treated repertoires showed oligoclonal expansion, especially CD8+ Temra.

Method: immunoSEQ multiplex PCR; TCRdb's copy keeps in-frame clones and lacks some. The table has almost 25,000 clones, roughly 80% seen once. The CDR3 runs 11 residues. Germline values: CDR1 DFQATT, CDR2 SNEGSKA (reference sequence). With 3 bases removed from V and 3 bases from J, the gap between germline ends came to 2 bases. On this clone: Antigen unknown.

V gene TRBV20-1 combines with J gene TRBJ2-2; D is unclear. The sequence was collected from a woman aged 70-85 years with pancreatic cancer. Material: peripheral blood, obtained from a patient treated with proton-based radiotherapy. As DNA, the CDR3 is TGCAGTGCTAGGGACACCGGGGAGCTGTTTTTT. Encoded protein: CSARDTGELFF.